The sequence of this TCR beta chain was determined in a study of radiotherapy plus CTLA-4 blockade in lung cancer (dated by TCRdb to 2016 to 2018). Concerning the study at large: Among the enrolled patients, under 20% had an objective response, and roughly 30% reached disease control.

Overall study results and their limits: TCR clones derived from tumors expanded in peripheral blood after treatment with radiotherapy and ipilimumab. The strongest predictors of response, as reported, were early dynamic changes in blood T cell clones along with a rise in serum interferon-beta after radiation.

As to this clone: Its antigen specificity is not known. Base quality data are lacking; no much larger clone is found one base away.

The junction carries 21 bases between V and J, which are trimmed by 7 bases and 6 bases respectively. Measured from the cysteine to the phenylalanine, the CDR3 is 15 residues long. Solely the CDR3 DNA is kept, with 45 bases framed from the first base. CDR1 MNHEY and CDR2 SVGAGI were looked up in the germline V gene. Library generation was performed with the immunoSEQ multiplex PCR assay. As stored in TCRdb, this immuneACCESS dataset retains in-frame rearrangements with V and J assigned. A fraction of the clones does not appear; measured against another copy, unresolved V genes explain less than half of the discrepancy, and the remainder lacks a known reason. The sample contains 40,000 to 60,000 clones, roughly 90% of them found a single time. 15% to 20% of the sample comes from the top ten. The study evaluated CTLA-4 blockade (ipilimumab) given together with focal radiation therapy in patients who had chemo-refractory metastatic non-small-cell lung cancer.

The sequence came from a human donor with non-small cell lung cancer that progressed on radiotherapy plus ipilimumab. Some clones in this sample may be carry-over from other donors' samples. The sequenced sample was peripheral blood, obtained from a patient treated with radiotherapy plus ipilimumab. This sequence uses TRBV6-5 and TRBJ1-2; the D gene cannot be resolved reliably. At the DNA level, the sequence is TGTGCCAGCAAAGTTATGGCGGCAGCCCAAGATGGCTACACCTTC. Translated, it gives CASKVMAAAQDGYTF.